This T cell receptor beta chain was sequenced during a study of CD8+CD57+ T cells in acquired aplastic anemia. At the level of the study: Sorted CD4+ and CD8+ cells yielded DNA averaging about 3.2 ug. General study points: Patients and controls turned out to have roughly 31 CD8+ CDR3 sequences in common.

Only patients with CD8+CD57+ cell expansion on flow cytometry were chosen for sequencing. The cohort consisted entirely of patients having severe acquired aplastic anemia. Blood sampling was performed on the patients, and none of them had received therapy by then. The CDR3 runs 14 residues. V was trimmed by 3 bases and J by 4 bases, leaving 13 bases between them. CDR1 and CDR2 (germline): ENHRY, SYGVKD. Comment on this clonotype: Its antigen remains unknown.

Both TCR beta VDJ combination and CDR3 sequence profiling were carried out. Genomic DNA was the template for this profiling. MiXCR was run by TCRdb on the reads, yielding one entry per CDR3 protein. The sample holds about 160,000 distinct CDR3 sequences, about 64% seen once. The source material was sorted CD4+, CD8+, or CD8+CD57+ T cells (not recorded which) from PBMCs. The receptor comes from a human donor with aplastic anemia. This rearrangement joins TRBV10-3 to TRBJ2-7; D unresolved. The CDR3: CAISEGRETYEQYF. The CDR3 DNA reads TGTGCCATCAGTGAAGGCAGAGAAACTTACGAGCAGTACTTC.